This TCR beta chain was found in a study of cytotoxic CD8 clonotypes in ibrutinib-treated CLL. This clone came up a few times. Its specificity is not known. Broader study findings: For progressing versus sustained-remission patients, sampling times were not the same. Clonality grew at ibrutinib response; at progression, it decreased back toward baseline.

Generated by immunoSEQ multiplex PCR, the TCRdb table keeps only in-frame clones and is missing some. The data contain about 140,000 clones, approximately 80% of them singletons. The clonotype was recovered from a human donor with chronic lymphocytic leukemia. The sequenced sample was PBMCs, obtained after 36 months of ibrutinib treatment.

Here the CDR3 reads CASSSPDGGAELFF. The CDR3 nucleotides read TGTGCCAGCAGCTCCCCGGATGGAGGCGCCGAGCTGTTTTTT. V usage is TRBV6-6 and J usage is TRBJ2-2; possible D gene TRBD2, 5 bases. This CDR3 has 14 residues. Trimming took 6 bases from V and 11 from J, leaving 19 bases between them. Germline values: CDR1 MNHNY, CDR2 SVGAGI (reference sequence).